This T cell receptor (delta chain) was recovered during a study of γδ T cells in repeated Plasmodium falciparum infection. TCRdb reprocessed the multiplex PCR reads using CATT. In the table there are around 50,000 delta-chain clones, more than 1.5% of which are singletons. This clone was recorded at least ten times. The sequenced sample was gamma-delta T cells from blood. The TCR was taken from a pool of human donors (malaria-infected and uninfected, not separated).

CDR3 loop: CACDSISTGGYNLEKLIF. CDR3 sequence (DNA): TGTGCCTGTGACTCCATAAGTACTGGGGGATACAACCTGGAGAAACTCATCTTT. This chain connects TRDV2 to TRDJ1, with 12 bases aligning to TRDD3. CDR3 length equals 18 residues. The germline gives CDR1 GEAIGNYY, CDR2 EKD. V gave up 3 bases and J gave up 8 bases; unmatched junction bases: 18.